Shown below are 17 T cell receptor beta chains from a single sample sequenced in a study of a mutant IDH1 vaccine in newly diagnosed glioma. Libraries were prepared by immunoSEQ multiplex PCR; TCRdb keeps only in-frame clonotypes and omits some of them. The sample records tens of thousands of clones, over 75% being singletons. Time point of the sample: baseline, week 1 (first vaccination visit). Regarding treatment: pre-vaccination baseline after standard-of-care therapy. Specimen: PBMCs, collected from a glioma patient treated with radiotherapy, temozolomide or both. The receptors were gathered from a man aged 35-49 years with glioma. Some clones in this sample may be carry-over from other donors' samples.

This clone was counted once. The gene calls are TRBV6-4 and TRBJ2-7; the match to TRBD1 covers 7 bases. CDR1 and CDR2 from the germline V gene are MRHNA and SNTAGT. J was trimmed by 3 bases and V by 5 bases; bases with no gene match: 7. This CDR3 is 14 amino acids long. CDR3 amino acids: CASSPSRGHYEQYF. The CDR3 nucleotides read TGTGCCAGCAGTCCGTCAAGGGGGCACTACGAGCAGTACTTC.

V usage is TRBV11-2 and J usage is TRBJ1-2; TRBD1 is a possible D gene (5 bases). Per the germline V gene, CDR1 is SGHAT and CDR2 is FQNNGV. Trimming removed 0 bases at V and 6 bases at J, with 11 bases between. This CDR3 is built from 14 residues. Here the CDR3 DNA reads TGTGCCAGCAGCTTAGATCGGGGGGGTCATGGCTACACCTTC. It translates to CASSLDRGGHGYTF.

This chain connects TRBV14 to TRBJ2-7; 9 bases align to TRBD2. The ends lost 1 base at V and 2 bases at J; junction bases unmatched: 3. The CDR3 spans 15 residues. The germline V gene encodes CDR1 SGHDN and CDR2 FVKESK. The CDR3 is CASSQGVAGAYEQYF. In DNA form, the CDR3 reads TGTGCCAGCAGCCAAGGCGTAGCGGGGGCCTACGAGCAGTACTTC.

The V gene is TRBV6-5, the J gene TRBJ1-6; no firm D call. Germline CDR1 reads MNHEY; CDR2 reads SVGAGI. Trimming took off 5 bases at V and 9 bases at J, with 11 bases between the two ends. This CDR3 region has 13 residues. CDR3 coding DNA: TGTGCCAGCAGTGGTACAGAAGGTTCACCCCTCCACTTT. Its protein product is CASSGTEGSPLHF.

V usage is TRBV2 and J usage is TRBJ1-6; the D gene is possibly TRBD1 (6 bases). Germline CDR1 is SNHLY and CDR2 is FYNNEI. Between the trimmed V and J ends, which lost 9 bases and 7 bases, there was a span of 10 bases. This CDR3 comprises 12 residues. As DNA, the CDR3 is TGTGCCAGAGGACAGACAAATTCACCCCTCCACTTT. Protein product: CARGQTNSPLHF.

CDR3 amino acids: CAWTPGLGSYEQYF. In nucleotides, the CDR3 is TGTGCCTGGACCCCCGGGCTGGGCTCCTACGAGCAGTACTTC. The chain carries TRBV30 and TRBJ2-7; D is uncertain. V dropped 4 bases and J dropped 0 bases, with 13 bases sitting between them. This CDR3 contains 14 residues. Germline V gene sequence: CDR1 GTSNPN, CDR2 SVGIG (reference sequence). Looking up the rest from reference TRBV30 and TRBJ2-7 gives the full variable domain: SQTIHQWPATLVQPVGSPLSLECTVEGTSNPNLYWYRQAAGRGLQLLFYSVGIGQISSEVPQNLSASRPQDRQFILSSKKLLLSDSGFYLCAWTPGLGSYEQYFGPGTRLTVT.

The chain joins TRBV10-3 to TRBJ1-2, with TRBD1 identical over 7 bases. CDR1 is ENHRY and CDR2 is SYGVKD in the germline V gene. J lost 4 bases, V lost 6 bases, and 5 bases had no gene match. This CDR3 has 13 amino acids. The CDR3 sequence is CAISRQGAYGYTF. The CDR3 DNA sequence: TGTGCCATCAGCAGACAGGGTGCCTATGGCTACACCTTC.

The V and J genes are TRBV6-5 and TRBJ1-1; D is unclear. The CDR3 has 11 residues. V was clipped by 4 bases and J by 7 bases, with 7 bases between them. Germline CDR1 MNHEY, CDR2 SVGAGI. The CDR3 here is CASSFLGEAFF. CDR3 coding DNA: TGTGCCAGCAGTTTTCTGGGTGAAGCTTTCTTT.

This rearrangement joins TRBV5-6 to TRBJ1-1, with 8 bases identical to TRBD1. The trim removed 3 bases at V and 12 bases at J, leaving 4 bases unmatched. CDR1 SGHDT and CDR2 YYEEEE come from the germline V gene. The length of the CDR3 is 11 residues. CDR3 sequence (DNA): TGTGCCAGCAGCTCGGACAGGGAAACTTTCTTT. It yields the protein CASSSDRETFF.

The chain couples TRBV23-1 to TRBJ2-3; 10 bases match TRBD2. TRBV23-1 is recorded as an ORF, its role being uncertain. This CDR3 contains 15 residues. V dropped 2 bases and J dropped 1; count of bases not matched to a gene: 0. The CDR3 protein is CASSQLAGGTDTQYF. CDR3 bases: TGCGCCAGCAGTCAACTAGCGGGGGGCACAGATACGCAGTATTTT.

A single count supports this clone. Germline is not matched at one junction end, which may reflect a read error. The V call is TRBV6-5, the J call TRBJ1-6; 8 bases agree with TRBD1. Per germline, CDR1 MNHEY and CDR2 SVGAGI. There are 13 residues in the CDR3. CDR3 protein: CASSYSFGQGLVF. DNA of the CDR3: TGTGCCAGCAGTTACTCGTTTGGACAGGGATTAGTGTTT.

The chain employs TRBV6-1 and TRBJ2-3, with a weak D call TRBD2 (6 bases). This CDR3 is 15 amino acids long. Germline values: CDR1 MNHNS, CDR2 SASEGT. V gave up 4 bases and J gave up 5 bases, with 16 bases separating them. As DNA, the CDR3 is TGTGCCAGCAGTGTCGAGGGCGGGGCATTAGATACGCAGTATTTT. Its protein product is CASSVEGGALDTQYF.

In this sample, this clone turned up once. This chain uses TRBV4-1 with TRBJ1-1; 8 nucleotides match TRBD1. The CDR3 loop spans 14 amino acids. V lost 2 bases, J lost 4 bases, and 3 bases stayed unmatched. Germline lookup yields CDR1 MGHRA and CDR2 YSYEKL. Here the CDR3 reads CASSQPGGGTEAFF. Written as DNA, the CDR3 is TGCGCCAGCAGCCAACCAGGGGGCGGCACTGAAGCTTTCTTT.

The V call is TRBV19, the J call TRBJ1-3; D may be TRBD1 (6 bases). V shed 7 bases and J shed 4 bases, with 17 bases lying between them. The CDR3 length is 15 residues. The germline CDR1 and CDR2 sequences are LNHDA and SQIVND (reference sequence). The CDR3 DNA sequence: TGTGCCAGTAAAATGGGCCAGGGGCAAGGAAACACCATATATTTT. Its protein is CASKMGQGQGNTIYF.

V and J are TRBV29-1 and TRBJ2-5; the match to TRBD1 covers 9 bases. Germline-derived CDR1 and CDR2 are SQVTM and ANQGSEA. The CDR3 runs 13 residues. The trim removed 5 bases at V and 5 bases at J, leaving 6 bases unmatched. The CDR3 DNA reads TGCAGCGTTACCGACAGGGGGGGTGAGACCCAGTACTTC. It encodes CSVTDRGGETQYF. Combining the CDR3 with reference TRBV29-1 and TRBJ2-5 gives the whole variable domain SAVISQKPSRDICQRGTSLTIQCQVDSQVTMMFWYRQQPGQSLTLIATANQGSEATYESGFVIDKFPISRPNLTFSTLTVSNMSPEDSSIYLCSVTDRGGETQYFGPGTRLLVL.

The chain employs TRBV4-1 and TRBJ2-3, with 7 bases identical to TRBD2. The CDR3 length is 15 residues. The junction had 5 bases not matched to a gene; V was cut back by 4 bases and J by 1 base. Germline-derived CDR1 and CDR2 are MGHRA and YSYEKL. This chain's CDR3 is CASSPGLVGTDTQYF. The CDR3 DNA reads TGCGCCAGCAGCCCCGGACTAGTCGGCACAGATACGCAGTATTTT.

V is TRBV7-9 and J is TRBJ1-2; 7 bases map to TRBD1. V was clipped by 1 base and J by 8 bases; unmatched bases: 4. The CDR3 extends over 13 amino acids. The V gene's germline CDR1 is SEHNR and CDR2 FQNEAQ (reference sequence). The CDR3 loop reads CASSLEGARGYTF. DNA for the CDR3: TGTGCCAGCAGCTTAGAGGGGGCTAGGGGCTACACCTTC.